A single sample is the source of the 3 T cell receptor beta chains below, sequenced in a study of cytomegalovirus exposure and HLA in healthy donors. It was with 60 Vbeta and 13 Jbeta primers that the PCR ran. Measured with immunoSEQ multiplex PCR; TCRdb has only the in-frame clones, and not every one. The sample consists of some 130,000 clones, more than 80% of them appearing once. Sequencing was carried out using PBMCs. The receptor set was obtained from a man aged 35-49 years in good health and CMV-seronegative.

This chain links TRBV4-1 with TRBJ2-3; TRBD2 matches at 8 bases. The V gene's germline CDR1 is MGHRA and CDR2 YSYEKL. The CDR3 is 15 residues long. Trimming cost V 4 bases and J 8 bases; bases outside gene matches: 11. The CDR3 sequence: CASSPLGGGSGTQYF. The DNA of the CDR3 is TGCGCCAGCAGCCCCCTCGGGGGGGGAAGCGGTACGCAGTATTTT.

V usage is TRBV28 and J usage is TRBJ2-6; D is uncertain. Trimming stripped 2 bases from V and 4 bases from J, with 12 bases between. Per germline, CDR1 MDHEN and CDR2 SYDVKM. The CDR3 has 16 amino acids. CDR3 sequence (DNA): TGTGCCAGCAGTTTACCCCCCATGCGGGGGGCCAACGTCCTGACTTTC. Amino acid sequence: CASSLPPMRGANVLTF.

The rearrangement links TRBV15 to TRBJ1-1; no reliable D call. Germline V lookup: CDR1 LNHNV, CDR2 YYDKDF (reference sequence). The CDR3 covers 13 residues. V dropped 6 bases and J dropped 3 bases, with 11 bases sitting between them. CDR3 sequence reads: CATRKAGDTEAFF. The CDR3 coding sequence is TGTGCCACCAGGAAGGCCGGGGACACTGAAGCTTTCTTT.